Given below is one T cell receptor beta chain in context. Other DNA sequences from this sample encode an identical CDR3 as well. This entry belongs to a study of shared clonotypes between healthy human individuals. Sequencing used immunoSEQ multiplex PCR; TCRdb keeps in-frame clones, though not all of them. The repertoire holds roughly 2.4 million clones, with approximately 94% as singletons. The sample consisted of naive CD4+ T cells sorted from blood. As to subset: CD45RA+ positively selected. The receptor's source is a man aged 18 to 30 in good health.

CDR3 in amino acids: CASSLGGTGNQPQHF. The DNA for the CDR3 is TGCGCCAGCAGCTTGGGGGGTACTGGCAATCAGCCCCAGCATTTT. This chain uses TRBV5-1 with TRBJ1-5; D ambiguous. The germline V gene has CDR1 SGHRS and CDR2 YFSETQ. This CDR3 has 15 residues. V was pared by 0 bases and J by 2 bases, with 9 bases between.